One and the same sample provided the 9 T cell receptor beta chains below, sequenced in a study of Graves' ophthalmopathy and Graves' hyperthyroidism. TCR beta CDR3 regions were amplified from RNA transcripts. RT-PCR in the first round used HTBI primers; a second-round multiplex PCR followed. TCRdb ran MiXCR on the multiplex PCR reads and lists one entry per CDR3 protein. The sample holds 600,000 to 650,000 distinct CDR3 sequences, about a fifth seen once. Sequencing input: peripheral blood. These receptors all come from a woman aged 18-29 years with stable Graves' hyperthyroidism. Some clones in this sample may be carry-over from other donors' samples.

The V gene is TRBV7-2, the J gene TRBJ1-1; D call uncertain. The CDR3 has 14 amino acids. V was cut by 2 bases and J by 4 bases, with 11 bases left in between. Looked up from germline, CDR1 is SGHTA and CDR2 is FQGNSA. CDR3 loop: CASSLSVGSTEAFF. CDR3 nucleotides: TGTGCCAGCAGCTTATCGGTTGGAAGCACTGAAGCTTTCTTT. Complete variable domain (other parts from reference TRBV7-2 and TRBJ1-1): GAGVSQSPSNKVTEKGKDVELRCDPISGHTALYWYRQSLGQGLEFLIYFQGNSAPDKSGLPSDRFSAERTGGSVSTLTIQRTQQEDSAVYLCASSLSVGSTEAFFGQGTRLTVV.

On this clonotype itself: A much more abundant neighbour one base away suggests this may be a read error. The CDR3 DNA sequence: TGTGCCAGCAGCCGGTTGGCAGGGACTAACTATGGCTACAGCTTC. Translated: CASSRLAGTNYGYSF. The chain employs TRBV11-2 and TRBJ1-2; D may be TRBD1 (5 bases). The germline V gene encodes CDR1 SGHAT and CDR2 FQNNGV. The CDR3 has 15 residues.

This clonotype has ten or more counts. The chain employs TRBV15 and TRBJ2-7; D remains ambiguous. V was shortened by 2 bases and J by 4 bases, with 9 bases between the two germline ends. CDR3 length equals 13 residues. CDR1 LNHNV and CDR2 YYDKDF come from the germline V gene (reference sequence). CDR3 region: CATSRNIFYEQYF. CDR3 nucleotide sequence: TGTGCCACCAGCAGAAACATTTTTTACGAGCAGTACTTC. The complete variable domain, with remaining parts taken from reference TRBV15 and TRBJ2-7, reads DAMVIQNPRYQVTQFGKPVTLSCSQTLNHNVMYWYQQKSSQAPKLLFHYYDKDFNNEADTPDNFQSRRPNTSFCFLDIRSPGLGDTAMYLCATSRNIFYEQYFGPGTRLTVT.

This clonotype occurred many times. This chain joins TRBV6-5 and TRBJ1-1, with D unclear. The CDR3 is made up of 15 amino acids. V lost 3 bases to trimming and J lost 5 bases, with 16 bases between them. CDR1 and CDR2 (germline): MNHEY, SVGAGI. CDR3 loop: CASSYMGSVPTEAFF. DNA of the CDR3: TGTGCCAGCAGTTATATGGGATCGGTTCCTACTGAAGCTTTCTTT.

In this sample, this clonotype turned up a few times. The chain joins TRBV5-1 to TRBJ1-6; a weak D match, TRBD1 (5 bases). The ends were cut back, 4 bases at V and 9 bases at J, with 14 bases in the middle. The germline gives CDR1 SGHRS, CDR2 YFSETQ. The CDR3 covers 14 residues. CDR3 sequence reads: CASSPGGVISPLHF. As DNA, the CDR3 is TGCGCCAGCAGCCCCGGGGGGGTGATTTCACCCCTCCACTTT.

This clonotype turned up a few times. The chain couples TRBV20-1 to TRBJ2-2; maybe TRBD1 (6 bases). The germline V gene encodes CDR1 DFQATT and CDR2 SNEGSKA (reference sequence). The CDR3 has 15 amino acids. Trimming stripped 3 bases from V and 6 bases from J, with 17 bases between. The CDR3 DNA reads TGCAGTGCTAGGGTACAGGGTGCCCAACCCGGGGAGCTGTTTTTT. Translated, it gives CSARVQGAQPGELFF.

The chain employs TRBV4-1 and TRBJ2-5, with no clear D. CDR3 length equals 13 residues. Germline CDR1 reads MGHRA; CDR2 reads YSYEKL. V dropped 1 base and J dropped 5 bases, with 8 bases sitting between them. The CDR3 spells CASSQVTRETQYF. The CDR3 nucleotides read TGCGCCAGCAGCCAAGTGACACGTGAGACCCAGTACTTC.

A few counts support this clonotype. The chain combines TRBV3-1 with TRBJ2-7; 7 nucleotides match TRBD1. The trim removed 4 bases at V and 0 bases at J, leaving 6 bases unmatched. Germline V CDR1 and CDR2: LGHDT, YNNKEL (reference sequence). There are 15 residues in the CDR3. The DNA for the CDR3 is TGTGCCAGCAGCCGTCCCGGACAGGCCTCCTACGAGCAGTACTTC. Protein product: CASSRPGQASYEQYF.

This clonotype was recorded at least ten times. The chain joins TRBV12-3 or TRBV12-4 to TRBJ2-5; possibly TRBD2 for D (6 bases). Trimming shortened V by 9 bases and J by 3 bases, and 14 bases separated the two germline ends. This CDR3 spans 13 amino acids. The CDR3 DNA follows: TGTGCCAGTACCAGGGACTTTGAAGAGACCCAGTACTTC. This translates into CASTRDFEETQYF.